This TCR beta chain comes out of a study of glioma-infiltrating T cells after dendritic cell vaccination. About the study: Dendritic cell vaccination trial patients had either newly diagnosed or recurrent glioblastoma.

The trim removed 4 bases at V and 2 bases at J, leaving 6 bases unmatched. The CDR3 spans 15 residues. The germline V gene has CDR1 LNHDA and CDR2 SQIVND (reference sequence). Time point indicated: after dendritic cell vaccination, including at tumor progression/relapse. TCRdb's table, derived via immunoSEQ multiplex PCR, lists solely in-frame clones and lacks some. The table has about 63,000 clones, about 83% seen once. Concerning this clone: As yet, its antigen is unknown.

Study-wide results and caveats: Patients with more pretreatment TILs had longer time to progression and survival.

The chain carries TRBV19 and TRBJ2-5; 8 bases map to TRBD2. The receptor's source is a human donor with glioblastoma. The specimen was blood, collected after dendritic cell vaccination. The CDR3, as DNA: TGTGCCAGTAGTAACCCCCAGCGGGGGCAAGAGACCCAGTACTTC. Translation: CASSNPQRGQETQYF.